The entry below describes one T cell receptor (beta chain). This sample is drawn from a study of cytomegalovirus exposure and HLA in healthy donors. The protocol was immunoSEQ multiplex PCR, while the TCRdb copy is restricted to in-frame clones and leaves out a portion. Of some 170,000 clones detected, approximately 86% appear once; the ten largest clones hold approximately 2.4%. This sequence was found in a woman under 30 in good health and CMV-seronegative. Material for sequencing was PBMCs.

CDR3 DNA sequence: TGTGCCAGCAGTCAAGACGCACTCAACACCATATATTTT. Its translation is CASSQDALNTIYF. The chain recombines TRBV6-1 with TRBJ1-3, with no clear D. This CDR3 contains 13 residues. CDR1 MNHNS and CDR2 SASEGT come from the germline V gene. Trimming cost V 5 bases and J 7 bases, with 12 bases left between them.